This entry lists 13 T cell receptor beta chains sequenced from one sample in a study of T-cell reconstitution after alpha-beta-depleted transplantation in children. Molecular barcoding with unique molecular identifiers was used for the TCRbeta library. TCRdb re-called the PCR reads with MiXCR, one entry per CDR3 protein. The sample records around 100,000 distinct CDR3 sequences, approximately 10% being singletons. The sample consisted of PBMCs, taken before TCRalphabeta/CD19-depleted stem cell transplant. These receptors originate from a boy younger than 10 with acute lymphoblastic leukemia, due to receive a stem cell transplant.

This clonotype was observed many times. This chain links TRBV6-1 with TRBJ2-1; 9 bases align to TRBD2. CDR3 length: 17 residues. The J segment lost 0 bases and the V segment lost 8 bases, leaving 11 bases of the junction unmatched. Germline V gene sequence: CDR1 MNHNS, CDR2 SASEGT. The CDR3 bases are TGTGCCAGCGAACTAGCGGGTGGGTTTAGCTCCTACAATGAGCAGTTCTTC. Translated, it gives CASELAGGFSSYNEQFF.

This clonotype was seen many times. This rearrangement joins TRBV6-5 to TRBJ2-5; possible D gene TRBD1, 6 bases. Trimming pared 3 bases from V and 4 bases from J, leaving 15 bases between. This CDR3 has 15 amino acids. Germline CDR1 reads MNHEY; CDR2 reads SVGAGI. The CDR3 sequence: CASSYEGLRGETQYF. CDR3 bases: TGTGCCAGCAGTTATGAGGGCCTCAGGGGAGAGACCCAGTACTTC.

This clonotype was observed a few times. The rearrangement uses TRBV5-5 and TRBJ2-7, with TRBD1 matching 7 bases. Germline-derived CDR1 and CDR2 are SGHKS and YYEKEE (reference sequence). Losses at the gene ends were 0 bases for V and 2 bases for J; bases not matched to a gene: 14. CDR3 size: 18 residues. In DNA form, the CDR3 reads TGTGCCAGCAGCTTGGGCCCAGACAGGGTTTGGGCAGCCTACGAGCAGTACTTC. It codes for CASSLGPDRVWAAYEQYF. Variable domain in full (rest from reference TRBV5-5 and TRBJ2-7): DAGVTQSPTHLIKTRGQQVTLRCSPISGHKSVSWYQQVLGQGPQFIFQYYEKEERGRGNFPDRFSARQFPNYSSELNVNALLLGDSALYLCASSLGPDRVWAAYEQYFGPGTRLTVT.

This clonotype is a singleton in its sample. This chain uses TRBV5-1 with TRBJ1-1; no definite D call. Looked up from germline, CDR1 is SGHRS and CDR2 is YFSETQ. Trimming pared 0 bases from V and 0 bases from J, leaving 9 bases between. The CDR3 sequence is 15 residues long. CDR3 amino acids: CASSLEGRMNTEAFF. For the CDR3, the DNA is TGCGCCAGCAGCTTGGAGGGCAGGATGAACACTGAAGCTTTCTTT.

The rearrangement links TRBV28 to TRBJ2-7; TRBD2 aligns across 15 bases. The J segment lost 0 bases and the V segment lost 3 bases, leaving 12 bases of the junction unmatched. Germline loops: CDR1 MDHEN, CDR2 SYDVKM. The CDR3 runs to 20 residues. CDR3 DNA sequence: TGTGCCAGCAGTTTCCTGGGACTAGCGGGAGGAAGTCCCTTCTCCTACGAGCAGTACTTC. Protein product: CASSFLGLAGGSPFSYEQYF. Supplemented by reference TRBV28 and TRBJ2-7, the full variable domain reads DVKVTQSSRYLVKRTGEKVFLECVQDMDHENMFWYRQDPGLGLRLIYFSYDVKMKEKGDIPEGYSVSREKKERFSLILESASTNQTSMYLCASSFLGLAGGSPFSYEQYFGPGTRLTVT.

This chain uses TRBV7-2 with TRBJ2-3; D is unresolved. This CDR3 region has 15 residues. Trimming left V 1 base short and J 2 bases short, with 10 bases between. Germline values: CDR1 SGHTA, CDR2 FQGNSA. DNA for the CDR3: TGTGCCAGCAGCTTAGGATGGAGTTACACAGATACGCAGTATTTT. Its translation is CASSLGWSYTDTQYF. Drawing the rest from reference TRBV7-2 and TRBJ2-3, the complete variable domain is GAGVSQSPSNKVTEKGKDVELRCDPISGHTALYWYRQSLGQGLEFLIYFQGNSAPDKSGLPSDRFSAERTGGSVSTLTIQRTQQEDSAVYLCASSLGWSYTDTQYFGPGTRLTVL.

This clonotype was detected a few times. The chain employs TRBV20-1 and TRBJ2-7, with 7 bases aligning to TRBD2. Per germline, CDR1 DFQATT and CDR2 SNEGSKA (reference sequence). The V gene end was trimmed by 1 base and the J gene end by 6 bases; junction bases not matched to a gene: 21. The length of the CDR3 is 18 residues. CDR3 sequence: CSARGDGLAEIRVGEQYF. As DNA, the CDR3 is TGCAGTGCTAGAGGTGATGGGCTAGCGGAAATTCGAGTAGGCGAGCAGTACTTC.

This chain connects TRBV5-1 to TRBJ2-7; D gene uncertain. Germline CDR1 SGHRS, CDR2 YFSETQ. The CDR3 is 13 amino acids. Trimming left V 4 bases short and J 0 bases short, with 8 bases between. CDR3 region: CASSEPSSYEQYF. In DNA, the CDR3 is TGCGCCAGCAGCGAACCCAGCTCCTACGAGCAGTACTTC.

This clonotype was detected a few times. This chain uses TRBV29-1 with TRBJ1-2, with 9 positions matching TRBD1. Germline trimming cut 6 bases from V and 8 bases from J; bases unmatched to any gene: 7. Germline CDR1 reads SQVTM; CDR2 reads ANQGSEA. The CDR3 has 12 amino acids. CDR3: CSVEDRGGGYTF. The CDR3 DNA is TGCAGCGTGGAGGACAGGGGTGGGGGCTACACCTTC. Together with reference TRBV29-1 and TRBJ1-2, the CDR3 gives the full variable domain: SAVISQKPSRDICQRGTSLTIQCQVDSQVTMMFWYRQQPGQSLTLIATANQGSEATYESGFVIDKFPISRPNLTFSTLTVSNMSPEDSSIYLCSVEDRGGGYTFGSGTRLTVV.

This clonotype turned up a few times. The rearrangement joins TRBV7-8 to TRBJ2-1; 10 bases are shared with TRBD1. V was clipped by 3 bases and J by 9 bases; unmatched bases: 5. CDR1 and CDR2 (germline): SGHVS, FQNEAQ. The CDR3 contains 14 residues. The CDR3 DNA follows: TGTGCCAGCAGCTTCGGACAGGGGGGTGGTGAGCAGTTCTTC. Its translation: CASSFGQGGGEQFF.

This clonotype was detected a few times. The rearrangement uses TRBV5-1 and TRBJ2-3, with 14 bases that match TRBD2. Germline V gene lookup returns CDR1 SGHRS and CDR2 YFSETQ. The CDR3 contains 19 residues. The V gene end was trimmed by 4 bases and the J gene end by 0 bases; junction bases not matched to a gene: 10. The DNA for the CDR3 is TGCGCCAGCAGCCGACTAGCGGGAGGGATCCGAGTTAGCACAGATACGCAGTATTTT. Translation: CASSRLAGGIRVSTDTQYF.

The chain carries TRBV5-1 and TRBJ2-5, with D hard to call. This CDR3 is 14 amino acids long. Germline V CDR1 and CDR2: SGHRS, YFSETQ. With 1 base removed from V and 3 bases from J, the gap between germline ends came to 10 bases. CDR3: CASSLQTPEETQYF. In DNA form, the CDR3 reads TGCGCCAGCAGCTTGCAGACTCCAGAAGAGACCCAGTACTTC.

This clonotype has just a few counts. Relative to the germline gene, one junction end is altered; a read error may explain this. The rearrangement links TRBV20-1 to TRBJ1-4, with 7 bases identical to TRBD1. The CDR3 sequence is 13 residues long. Germline-derived CDR1 and CDR2 are DFQATT and SNEGSKA (reference sequence). The CDR3 nucleotides are TGCAGTCCTAGAGAAGGGACAGATGAAAAACTGTTTTTT. Its translation: CSPREGTDEKLFF.